Below are 16 T cell receptor beta chains sequenced from a single sample in a study of cytomegalovirus exposure and HLA in healthy donors. Repertoires were generated with immunoSEQ multiplex PCR, while TCRdb's copy carries only in-frame clones and drops some. This sample has some 170,000 clones, with about 87% found just once. Sequencing used PBMCs. The origin of the receptors is a woman aged 25 to 39 in good health and CMV-seronegative.

The chain joins TRBV2 to TRBJ1-4; no clear D. The CDR3 extends over 14 amino acids. Trimming pared 4 bases from V and 2 bases from J, leaving 8 bases between. CDR1 is SNHLY, CDR2 FYNNEI, per germline. As DNA, the CDR3 is TGTGCCAGCAGTGCGTCAGTCACTAATGAAAAACTGTTTTTT. This encodes CASSASVTNEKLFF.

This CDR3 reads CASSWGPGGETQYF. CDR3 sequence (DNA): TGTGCCAGCAGCTGGGGGCCCGGTGGGGAGACCCAGTACTTC. The chain has TRBV5-6 and TRBJ2-5; the D gene is possibly TRBD1 (6 bases). Germline V gene lookup returns CDR1 SGHDT and CDR2 YYEEEE. The V gene lost 3 bases and the J gene lost 5 bases, with 14 bases spanning the gap. The CDR3 covers 14 residues.

As to this clone: Other DNA sequences in the sample encode the same CDR3. This chain connects TRBV18 to TRBJ2-1; no clear D gene. Germline CDR1 KGHSH, CDR2 LQKENI. The CDR3 sequence is 12 residues long. Trimming took off 6 bases at V and 7 bases at J, with 10 bases between the two ends. CDR3 in amino acids: CASSPYSNEQFF. CDR3 nucleotides: TGTGCCAGCTCTCCTTACTCTAATGAGCAGTTCTTC.

In this sample, this clone turned up a few times. The chain combines TRBV30 with TRBJ1-4; unclear D gene. The V gene lost 1 base and the J gene lost 10 bases, with 13 bases spanning the gap. From germline, CDR1 is GTSNPN and CDR2 SVGIG (reference sequence). This CDR3 spans 13 amino acids. DNA of the CDR3: TGTGCCTGGAGTGCTGGGCCCAGCGGAAAACTGTTTTTT. Protein: CAWSAGPSGKLFF. The full variable domain, its missing parts supplied by reference TRBV30 and TRBJ1-4, is SQTIHQWPATLVQPVGSPLSLECTVEGTSNPNLYWYRQAAGRGLQLLFYSVGIGQISSEVPQNLSASRPQDRQFILSSKKLLLSDSGFYLCAWSAGPSGKLFFGSGTQLSVL.

The chain has TRBV4-3 and TRBJ2-2; no clear D gene. The germline V gene has CDR1 LGHNA and CDR2 YSLEER. Trimming left V 3 bases short and J 4 bases short, with 6 bases between. The CDR3 has 13 amino acids. This CDR3 is CASSHSLTGELFF. The CDR3 nucleotides read TGCGCCAGCAGCCATTCCCTCACCGGGGAGCTGTTTTTT.

V gene TRBV4-2 combines with J gene TRBJ1-3; D possibly corresponds to TRBD1 (5 bases). CDR1 and CDR2 from the germline V gene are LGHNA and YNFKEQ. Between the trimmed V and J ends, which lost 0 bases and 1 base, there was a span of 7 bases. This CDR3 has 15 residues. The CDR3 DNA follows: TGTGCCAGCAGCCAAGATAGACAGTCTGGAAACACCATATATTTT. Protein product: CASSQDRQSGNTIYF.

This chain links TRBV6-5 with TRBJ2-7; tentative D call: TRBD1 (6 bases). Looked up from germline, CDR1 is MNHEY and CDR2 is SVGAGI. The CDR3 runs 14 residues. Trimming removed 0 bases at V and 2 bases at J, with 8 bases between. The CDR3 DNA follows: TGTGCCAGCAGTTACTCAGGGGGTACCTACGAGCAGTACTTC. Translation gives CASSYSGGTYEQYF.

A few counts support this clone. The chain couples TRBV10-3 to TRBJ2-2; unclear D gene. With 6 bases removed from V and 0 bases from J, the gap between germline ends came to 11 bases. Germline V gives CDR1 ENHRY, CDR2 SYGVKD. The CDR3 covers 15 residues. CDR3 loop: CAIRAGEPNTGELFF. For the CDR3, the DNA is TGTGCCATCAGGGCCGGAGAACCGAACACCGGGGAGCTGTTTTTT.

This chain connects TRBV18 to TRBJ2-3; 8 bases map to TRBD1. The V and J ends lost 3 bases and 2 bases, in that order; junction bases with no gene match: 7. The CDR3 spans 16 residues. Germline V gene sequence: CDR1 KGHSH, CDR2 LQKENI. The CDR3 sequence: CASSPPGQGPTDTQYF. The CDR3 nucleotides are TGTGCCAGCTCACCTCCCGGACAGGGACCCACAGATACGCAGTATTTT.

This clone was observed a single time. The rearrangement joins TRBV30 to TRBJ1-6; 9 bases are shared with TRBD1. Trimming removed 4 bases from V and 4 bases from J; junction bases left unmatched: 14. CDR3 length: 18 amino acids. Germline CDR1 reads GTSNPN; CDR2 reads SVGIG (reference sequence). Written as DNA, the CDR3 is TGTGCCTGGATTACAGGACAGGGGTCGAAAGGGTATAATTCACCCCTCCACTTT. This gives the protein CAWITGQGSKGYNSPLHF. The whole variable domain, remainder taken from reference TRBV30 and TRBJ1-6, is SQTIHQWPATLVQPVGSPLSLECTVEGTSNPNLYWYRQAAGRGLQLLFYSVGIGQISSEVPQNLSASRPQDRQFILSSKKLLLSDSGFYLCAWITGQGSKGYNSPLHFGNGTRLTVT.

A few counts support this clone. V gene TRBV4-1 combines with J gene TRBJ1-1; D possibly corresponds to TRBD1 (6 bases). Trimming pared 4 bases from V and 2 bases from J, leaving 20 bases between. Germline V gives CDR1 MGHRA, CDR2 YSYEKL. CDR3 length: 17 residues. The CDR3 bases are TGCGCCAGCAGCCCTCGCCAGGGGTTTGGGGACAACACTGAAGCTTTCTTT. This codes for CASSPRQGFGDNTEAFF.

The CDR3, as DNA: TGCAGCGCTCCAGGCACCGATGAAAAACTGTTTTTT. As protein: CSAPGTDEKLFF. The rearrangement uses TRBV29-1 and TRBJ1-4, with D unclear. The CDR3 is 12 residues long. Between the trimmed V and J ends, which lost 7 bases and 6 bases, there was a span of 12 bases. Germline CDR1 is SQVTM and CDR2 is ANQGSEA.

The chain combines TRBV19 with TRBJ2-1; 7 positions agree with TRBD2. This CDR3 has 14 residues. Germline CDR1 reads LNHDA; CDR2 reads SQIVND (reference sequence). J lost 2 bases, V lost 7 bases, and 5 bases had no gene match. CDR3 sequence: CASTERGAYNEQFF. As DNA, the CDR3 is TGTGCCAGTACCGAGCGGGGAGCCTACAATGAGCAGTTCTTC.

The rearrangement links TRBV7-9 to TRBJ2-3; TRBD1 agrees at 8 bases. CDR1 is SEHNR, CDR2 FQNEAQ, per germline (reference sequence). This CDR3 comprises 16 residues. The ends lost 4 bases at V and 3 bases at J; junction bases unmatched: 9. The CDR3 is CASSSLSGQGTDTQYF. The DNA of the CDR3 is TGTGCCAGCAGCTCTTTGAGTGGACAGGGAACAGATACGCAGTATTTT.

The V and J genes are TRBV2 and TRBJ2-1, with unresolved D. Germline lookup yields CDR1 SNHLY and CDR2 FYNNEI. Trimming left V 7 bases short and J 0 bases short, with 10 bases between. The CDR3 loop spans 14 amino acids. CDR3 nucleotides: TGTGCCAGCAACGAGCGTAGCTCCTACAATGAGCAGTTCTTC. This codes for CASNERSSYNEQFF.

The chain joins TRBV19 to TRBJ1-5; D is possibly TRBD1 (5 bases). The CDR3 contains 12 residues. Looked up from germline, CDR1 is LNHDA and CDR2 is SQIVND (reference sequence). The CDR3 region is CAGGDGNQPQHF. CDR3 nucleotide sequence: TGTGCGGGAGGGGATGGCAATCAGCCCCAGCATTTT.